The 17 T cell receptor beta chains in this list originate from one sample, sequenced in a study of glioma-infiltrating T cells after dendritic cell vaccination. Clones were read by immunoSEQ multiplex PCR, and TCRdb kept only the in-frame ones, dropping some. The table records roughly 100,000 clones, nearly 90% of them present only once. Time point indicated: after dendritic cell vaccination, including at tumor progression/relapse. The sample here was blood, taken after dendritic cell vaccination. These receptors all stem from a human donor with glioblastoma.

The gene calls are TRBV2 and TRBJ1-3, with TRBD1 matching 8 bases. CDR3 length: 14 amino acids. V lost 7 bases to trimming and J lost 7 bases; unmatched junction nucleotides: 9. Germline CDR1 and CDR2: SNHLY and FYNNEI. CDR3 sequence reads: CASTPDRGRNTIYF. As DNA, the CDR3 is TGTGCCAGCACCCCTGACAGGGGTCGGAACACCATATATTTT.

This chain connects TRBV6-6 to TRBJ1-4, with D uncertain. This CDR3 is built from 15 residues. Per the germline V gene, CDR1 is MNHNY and CDR2 is SVGAGI (reference sequence). The V and J ends lost 6 bases and 4 bases respectively, with 15 bases between them. The CDR3 loop is CASSANPGNNEKLFF. The CDR3 DNA reads TGTGCCAGCAGCGCTAACCCGGGAAATAATGAAAAACTGTTTTTT.

This clone was seen only once. The genes are TRBV9 and TRBJ2-2; D not resolved. The CDR3 is 13 residues long. CDR1 is SGDLS, CDR2 YYNGEE, per germline. V shed 2 bases and J shed 4 bases, with 6 bases lying between them. CDR3 protein: CASSVRSTGELFF. The CDR3 DNA reads TGTGCCAGCAGCGTGCGGTCCACCGGGGAGCTGTTTTTT.

The V call is TRBV9, the J call TRBJ2-2, with 9 bases fitting TRBD1. The CDR3 totals 15 residues. Per germline, CDR1 SGDLS and CDR2 YYNGEE. The junction had 4 bases not matched to a gene; V was cut back by 3 bases and J by 4 bases. The CDR3 region is CASSATGGPTGELFF. The CDR3 DNA reads TGTGCCAGCAGCGCCACAGGGGGCCCCACCGGGGAGCTGTTTTTT.

In its sample, this clone was seen a few times. CDR3 region: CASSSMLTVSGNTIYF. The CDR3, as DNA: TGTGCCAGCAGCTCGATGCTGACAGTCTCTGGAAACACCATATATTTT. The chain links TRBV7-8 to TRBJ1-3; maybe TRBD1 (5 bases). V lost 4 bases to trimming and J lost 0 bases, with 13 bases between them. The length of the CDR3 is 16 residues. CDR1 and CDR2 (germline): SGHVS, FQNEAQ.

The V call is TRBV19, the J call TRBJ1-5; D ambiguous. With 3 bases removed from V and 5 bases from J, the gap between germline ends came to 5 bases. Germline-derived CDR1 and CDR2 are LNHDA and SQIVND (reference sequence). The CDR3 is made up of 12 amino acids. CDR3 region: CASSMRDQPQHF. CDR3 bases: TGTGCCAGTAGTATGAGGGATCAGCCCCAGCATTTT. Full variable domain (missing parts from reference TRBV19 and TRBJ1-5): DGGITQSPKYLFRKEGQNVTLSCEQNLNHDAMYWYRQDPGQGLRLIYYSQIVNDFQKGDIAEGYSVSREKKESFPLTVTSAQKNPTAFYLCASSMRDQPQHFGDGTRLSIL.

The V gene is TRBV6-6, the J gene TRBJ2-5; TRBD2 matches at 13 bases. Unmatched junction bases numbered 7, after V lost 6 bases and J lost 3 bases. The CDR3 covers 16 residues. Germline-derived CDR1 and CDR2 are MNHNY and SVGAGI (reference sequence). CDR3 region: CASRIGLAGAKETQYF. In nucleotides, the CDR3 is TGTGCCAGCAGAATTGGACTAGCGGGAGCTAAAGAGACCCAGTACTTC.

As for this clone: The same CDR3 also results from other DNA sequences found in this sample. V usage is TRBV6-1 and J usage is TRBJ1-5; perhaps TRBD1 as D (5 bases). Looked up from germline, CDR1 is MNHNS and CDR2 is SASEGT. Between the trimmed V and J ends, which lost 1 base and 6 bases, there was a span of 13 bases. This CDR3 spans 15 amino acids. CDR3 loop: CASSEVGQGAQPQHF. CDR3 in DNA: TGTGCCAGCAGTGAAGTGGGTCAGGGTGCTCAGCCCCAGCATTTT.

CDR3 protein: CASSRGQLGETQYF. CDR3 bases: TGTGCCAGCAGCCGCGGACAGCTGGGGGAGACCCAGTACTTC. The gene calls are TRBV14 and TRBJ2-5; weak D call: TRBD1 (6 bases). Germline values: CDR1 SGHDN, CDR2 FVKESK. Trimming removed 4 bases from V and 5 bases from J, with 14 bases in between. The CDR3 consists of 14 residues. Filled out from reference TRBV14 and TRBJ2-5, the complete variable domain reads EAGVTQFPSHSVIEKGQTVTLRCDPISGHDNLYWYRRVMGKEIKFLLHFVKESKQDESGMPNNRFLAERTGGTYSTLKVQPAELEDSGVYFCASSRGQLGETQYFGPGTRLLVL.

The chain uses TRBV2 and TRBJ2-1; D not certain. V shed 7 bases and J shed 6 bases, with 10 bases lying between them. The CDR3 contains 12 residues. Per the germline V gene, CDR1 is SNHLY and CDR2 is FYNNEI. This chain's CDR3 is CASKILSNEQFF. The CDR3 bases are TGTGCCAGCAAAATCCTCAGCAATGAGCAGTTCTTC.

This clone was observed once. The chain recombines TRBV6-1 with TRBJ2-2; 10 bases map to TRBD2. Germline CDR1 and CDR2: MNHNS and SASEGT. V shed 4 bases and J 6 bases; nucleotides not matched to a gene: 8. The CDR3 runs 16 residues. CDR3 region: CASSGASGSLSGELFF. CDR3 nucleotide sequence: TGTGCCAGCAGTGGGGCTAGCGGGAGTTTGTCCGGGGAGCTGTTTTTT.

The chain couples TRBV19 to TRBJ2-1; 11 bases are a match to TRBD2. Germline loops: CDR1 LNHDA, CDR2 SQIVND (reference sequence). The CDR3 consists of 15 residues. The trim removed 3 bases at V and 2 bases at J, leaving 0 bases unmatched. CDR3 in DNA: TGTGCCAGTAGTATGGGACTAGCGGCCTACAATGAGCAGTTCTTC. This translates into CASSMGLAAYNEQFF.

V and J are TRBV19 and TRBJ1-2; D is unresolved. Deletions cut 3 bases from V and 8 bases from J, with 10 bases between. The CDR3 contains 12 residues. Germline assignment: CDR1 LNHDA and CDR2 SQIVND (reference sequence). The CDR3 DNA sequence: TGTGCCAGTAGTATTGAGGGAAGGGGCTACACCTTC. Its protein is CASSIEGRGYTF.

The chain combines TRBV6-1 with TRBJ2-3, with D possibly matching TRBD2 (5 bases). The CDR3 length is 15 residues. Germline CDR1 reads MNHNS; CDR2 reads SASEGT. V lost 4 bases to trimming and J lost 0 bases, with 11 bases between them. The CDR3 here is CASSVGRTSTDTQYF. The CDR3 nucleotides read TGTGCCAGCAGTGTAGGACGGACTAGCACAGATACGCAGTATTTT.

The V and J genes are TRBV11-2 and TRBJ2-5, with 11 bases fitting TRBD2. V dropped 5 bases and J dropped 4; count of bases not matched to a gene: 12. Germline CDR1 is SGHAT and CDR2 is FQNNGV. This CDR3 is built from 17 residues. In DNA, the CDR3 is TGTGCCAGCAGCCCTATAGCGGGGGGGCAGGGCGGAGAGACCCAGTACTTC. Residues: CASSPIAGGQGGETQYF.

V gene TRBV9 combines with J gene TRBJ2-7, with 8 bases identical to TRBD2. CDR1 and CDR2 from the germline V gene are SGDLS and YYNGEE. Unmatched junction bases numbered 8, after V lost 0 bases and J lost 3 bases. This CDR3 has 16 amino acids. CDR3 sequence reads: CASSVDAGGPNYEQYF. In DNA, the CDR3 is TGTGCCAGCAGCGTAGATGCGGGAGGCCCTAACTACGAGCAGTACTTC. Full variable domain (missing parts from reference TRBV9 and TRBJ2-7): DSGVTQTPKHLITATGQRVTLRCSPRSGDLSVYWYQQSLDQGLQFLIQYYNGEERAKGNILERFSAQQFPDLHSELNLSSLELGDSALYFCASSVDAGGPNYEQYFGPGTRLTVT.

The J gene is TRBJ1-5, the V gene TRBV14, with D unclear. Germline assignment: CDR1 SGHDN and CDR2 FVKESK. V lost 1 base and J lost 0, with 7 bases in between. The CDR3 has 15 residues. The CDR3 region is CASSQGFGSNQPQHF. The DNA of the CDR3 is TGTGCCAGCAGCCAAGGTTTCGGTAGCAATCAGCCCCAGCATTTT.